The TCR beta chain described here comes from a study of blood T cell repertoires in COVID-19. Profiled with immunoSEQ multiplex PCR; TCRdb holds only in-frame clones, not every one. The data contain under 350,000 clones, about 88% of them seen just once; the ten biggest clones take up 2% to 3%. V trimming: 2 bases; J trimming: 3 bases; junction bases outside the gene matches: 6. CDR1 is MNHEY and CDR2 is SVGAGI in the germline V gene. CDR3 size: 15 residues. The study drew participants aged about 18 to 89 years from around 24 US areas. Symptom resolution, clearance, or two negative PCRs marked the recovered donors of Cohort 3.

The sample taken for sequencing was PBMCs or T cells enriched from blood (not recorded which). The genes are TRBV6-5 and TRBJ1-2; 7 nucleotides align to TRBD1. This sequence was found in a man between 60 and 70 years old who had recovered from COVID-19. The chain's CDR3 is CASSYGITGDYGYTF. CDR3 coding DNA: TGTGCCAGCAGTTACGGGATAACAGGGGACTATGGCTACACCTTC.